The 2 T cell receptor beta chains below all came from one sample that was sequenced in a study of shared clonotypes between healthy human individuals. Clones were sequenced by immunoSEQ multiplex PCR, and TCRdb holds only the in-frame ones, with some missing. The sample holds about a million clones, about 72% seen once. The sequenced material came from memory CD4+ T cells from PBMCs. Noted subset: CD45RA-negative fraction. Every receptor here comes from a man between 18 and 29 years old in good health. Some clones in this sample may be carry-over from other donors' samples.

The J gene is TRBJ2-7, the V gene TRBV11-2, with 7 bases matching TRBD2. Germline-derived CDR1 and CDR2 are SGHAT and FQNNGV. The CDR3 runs to 15 residues. Unmatched junction bases numbered 9, after V lost 5 bases and J lost 2 bases. CDR3 nucleotides: TGTGCCAGCAGCCGTTCGCGGGAGCGAACCTACGAGCAGTACTTC. It specifies CASSRSRERTYEQYF.

As DNA, the CDR3 is TGTGCCAGCAGCGTAGCTACAACTTTGGAGAAATCAGATACGCAGTATTTT. Protein: CASSVATTLEKSDTQYF. This sequence joins TRBV9 and TRBJ2-3; D unresolved. V was shortened by 0 bases and J by 4 bases, with 18 bases between the two germline ends. In germline, CDR1 is SGDLS, CDR2 YYNGEE. The CDR3 loop spans 17 amino acids.